The 10 T cell receptor beta chains presented below share a single source sample, sequenced in a study of radiotherapy plus CTLA-4 blockade in lung cancer. Repertoires were generated with immunoSEQ multiplex PCR, while TCRdb's copy carries only in-frame clones and drops some. The sample lists some 100,000 clones; around 86% were seen once. Sample: peripheral blood, taken from a patient treated with radiotherapy plus ipilimumab. The receptor set was obtained from a human donor with non-small cell lung cancer that progressed on radiotherapy plus ipilimumab.

This chain connects TRBV7-7 to TRBJ2-5; the D gene is possibly TRBD2 (6 bases). V was shortened by 5 bases and J by 5 bases, with 15 bases between the two germline ends. Germline V gene data show CDR1 as SSHAT and CDR2 as FNYEAQ (reference sequence). The CDR3 spans 14 residues. The CDR3, as DNA: TGTGCCAGCAGCAAAGGGCGGGGATGGGAGACCCAGTACTTC. Its protein is CASSKGRGWETQYF.

This clone qualifies as medium-sized. The CDR3 DNA follows: TGTGCCAGCAGCTTAGGGCAGGGAGAAGCTTTCTTT. This gives the protein CASSLGQGEAFF. The gene calls are TRBV7-9 and TRBJ1-1; a weak D match, TRBD1 (5 bases). This CDR3 region has 12 residues. V dropped 1 base and J dropped 8 bases, with 8 bases sitting between them. Germline CDR1 is SEHNR and CDR2 is FQNEAQ (reference sequence).

This clone came up a few times. This chain links TRBV6-4 with TRBJ1-5; weak D call: TRBD1 (6 bases). Trimming took 4 bases from V and 7 from J, leaving 11 bases between them. CDR1 is MRHNA, CDR2 SNTAGT, per germline. The CDR3 contains 13 residues. The CDR3 DNA sequence: TGTGCCAGCAGTGTACAGGGTGGGCAGCCCCAGCATTTT. Its protein product is CASSVQGGQPQHF.

The rearrangement uses TRBV27 and TRBJ2-7; 7 bases fit TRBD1. The CDR3 spans 16 residues. With V trimmed by 3 bases and J by 2 bases, 10 bases remained unmatched. Germline V gene sequence: CDR1 MNHEY, CDR2 SMNVEV (reference sequence). CDR3 DNA: TGTGCCAGCAGTTTCTCCGGCAGGGGGTTAACCTACGAGCAGTACTTC. It translates to CASSFSGRGLTYEQYF.

The chain is built from TRBV6-1 and TRBJ1-2; D perhaps matches TRBD1 (5 bases). Trimming removed 4 bases at V and 0 bases at J, with 12 bases between. CDR3 length equals 15 residues. CDR1 is MNHNS and CDR2 is SASEGT in the germline V gene. The chain's CDR3 is CASSAGGATNYGYTF. The CDR3 DNA is TGTGCCAGCAGTGCGGGGGGAGCTACTAACTATGGCTACACCTTC.

This chain joins TRBV14 and TRBJ2-7; a weak D match, TRBD1 (5 bases). The CDR3 runs to 15 residues. CDR1 and CDR2 from the germline V gene are SGHDN and FVKESK. The ends were cut back, 1 base at V and 8 bases at J, with 18 bases in the middle. The CDR3 DNA reads TGTGCCAGCAGCCAAGGAAGGGGATCCTCGTCGAAGCAGTACTTC. This encodes CASSQGRGSSSKQYF.

The chain links TRBV4-2 to TRBJ1-1; D gene unclear. The CDR3 covers 13 residues. The germline V gene has CDR1 LGHNA and CDR2 YNFKEQ. Trimming removed 3 bases from V and 7 bases from J, with 12 bases in between. The CDR3 loop reads CASSQMEGFEAFF. The CDR3 nucleotides are TGTGCCAGCAGCCAGATGGAGGGATTTGAAGCTTTCTTT.

The sample holds one count of this clone. The chain employs TRBV5-8 and TRBJ1-5, with no clear D. Trimming took 0 bases from V and 6 from J, leaving 7 bases between them. Germline CDR1 SGHTS, CDR2 YDEGEE. The CDR3 extends over 13 amino acids. The CDR3 is CASSLEVSQPQHF. The CDR3 DNA is TGTGCCAGCAGCTTGGAGGTCAGTCAGCCCCAGCATTTT.

V gene TRBV5-4 combines with J gene TRBJ2-5, with 8 nucleotides matching TRBD1. The J call may be wrong; the DNA end is better matched by TRBJ2-7. CDR3 length: 15 amino acids. Germline values: CDR1 SGHNT, CDR2 YYREEE (reference sequence). CDR3 sequence (DNA): TGTGCCAGCAGTTCTGGACAGGGAACATCCTACGAGCAGTACTTC. Encoded protein: CASSSGQGTSYEQYF.

This clone was observed a single time. The genes are TRBV30 and TRBJ1-1; TRBD1 is a possible D gene (5 bases). The germline V and J ends were trimmed by 2 bases and 1 base, with 8 bases remaining between them. This CDR3 is 13 amino acids long. CDR1 and CDR2 from the germline V gene are GTSNPN and SVGIG (reference sequence). CDR3 loop: CAWSRQRNTEAFF. The CDR3, as DNA: TGTGCCTGGAGTCGACAGCGGAACACTGAAGCTTTCTTT. The entire variable domain, with the rest obtained from reference TRBV30 and TRBJ1-1, is as follows: SQTIHQWPATLVQPVGSPLSLECTVEGTSNPNLYWYRQAAGRGLQLLFYSVGIGQISSEVPQNLSASRPQDRQFILSSKKLLLSDSGFYLCAWSRQRNTEAFFGQGTRLTVV.